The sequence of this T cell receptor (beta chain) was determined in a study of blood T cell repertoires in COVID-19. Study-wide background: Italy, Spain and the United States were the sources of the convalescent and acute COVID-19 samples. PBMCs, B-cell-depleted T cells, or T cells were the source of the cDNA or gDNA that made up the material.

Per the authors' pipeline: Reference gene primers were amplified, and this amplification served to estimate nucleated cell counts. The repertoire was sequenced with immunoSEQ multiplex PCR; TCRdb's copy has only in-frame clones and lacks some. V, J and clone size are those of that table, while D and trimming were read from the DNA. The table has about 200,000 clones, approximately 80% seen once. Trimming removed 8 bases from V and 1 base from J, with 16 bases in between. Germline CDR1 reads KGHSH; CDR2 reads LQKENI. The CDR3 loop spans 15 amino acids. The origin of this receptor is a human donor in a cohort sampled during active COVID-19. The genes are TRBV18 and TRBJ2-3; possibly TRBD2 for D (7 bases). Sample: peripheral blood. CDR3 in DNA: TGTGCCAGCCAAAGGGGGGGCTTGGGCACAGATACGCAGTATTTT. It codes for CASQRGGLGTDTQYF.